The 14 T cell receptor beta chains in this list originate from one sample, sequenced in a study of cytomegalovirus exposure and HLA in healthy donors. The PCR contained 60 Vbeta and 13 Jbeta primers. Sequenced by immunoSEQ multiplex PCR; TCRdb stores in-frame clones only, minus some. The top ten clones hold roughly 0.095% of a sample with over 150,000 clones, 82% of them seen once. Sequences were obtained from PBMCs. The source is a boy aged 2 to 10 in good health and CMV-seronegative.

The chain links TRBV5-6 to TRBJ1-2; D might be TRBD1 (6 bases). V shed 0 bases and J shed 2 bases, with 14 bases lying between them. Germline V gene lookup returns CDR1 SGHDT and CDR2 YYEEEE. The CDR3 covers 16 residues. CDR3 amino acids: CASSLGYGTPNYGYTF. The CDR3, as DNA: TGTGCCAGCAGCTTGGGATACGGGACACCAAACTATGGCTACACCTTC.

The chain uses TRBV10-3 and TRBJ1-6; 7 positions match TRBD1. The V gene's germline CDR1 is ENHRY and CDR2 SYGVKD. There are 16 residues in the CDR3. The junction had 5 bases not matched to a gene; V was cut back by 0 bases and J by 6 bases. The CDR3 protein is CAISESPGQSNSPLHF. The DNA for the CDR3 is TGTGCCATCAGTGAGTCTCCGGGACAGAGTAATTCACCCCTCCACTTT.

This clone has a handful of counts. The CDR3 is CASRKQGDYGYTF. DNA for the CDR3: TGTGCCAGCCGGAAACAGGGGGACTATGGCTACACCTTC. J is TRBJ1-2 and V is TRBV7-9; 8 nucleotides line up with TRBD1. This CDR3 region has 13 residues. With V trimmed by 8 bases and J by 3 bases, 5 bases remained unmatched. Germline CDR1 is SEHNR and CDR2 is FQNEAQ (reference sequence).

About this clone: At the DNA level, this CDR3 is encoded by other sequences in the same sample as well. CDR3 in amino acids: CASSQAQGAAGELFF. The CDR3 DNA is TGCGCCAGCAGCCAGGCGCAGGGGGCGGCCGGGGAGCTGTTTTTT. The V gene is TRBV4-3, the J gene TRBJ2-2; TRBD1 matches at 8 bases. The junction had 6 bases not matched to a gene; V was cut back by 3 bases and J by 6 bases. Germline V gives CDR1 LGHNA, CDR2 YSLEER. The CDR3 runs 15 residues.

This chain links TRBV29-1 with TRBJ1-2; D call uncertain. Looked up from germline, CDR1 is SQVTM and CDR2 is ANQGSEA. The CDR3 length is 13 residues. Trimming pared 4 bases from V and 0 bases from J, leaving 9 bases between. Here the CDR3 reads CSVAQAPNYGYTF. The CDR3 DNA is TGCAGCGTTGCGCAGGCGCCTAACTATGGCTACACCTTC.

This chain joins TRBV27 and TRBJ1-3; TRBD1 aligns across 7 bases. Germline V gene sequence: CDR1 MNHEY, CDR2 SMNVEV (reference sequence). This CDR3 contains 14 residues. V gave up 2 bases and J gave up 4 bases; unmatched junction bases: 2. In nucleotides, the CDR3 is TGTGCCAGCAGTTTAACAGGGGTAGGAAACACCATATATTTT. Its protein is CASSLTGVGNTIYF.

This clone was picked up one time. The gene calls are TRBV18 and TRBJ1-2; 8 nucleotides line up with TRBD1. The CDR3 sequence is 14 residues long. Germline V gives CDR1 KGHSH, CDR2 LQKENI. J was trimmed by 2 bases and V by 6 bases; bases with no gene match: 5. The CDR3, as DNA: TGTGCCAGCTCCCAGGGGGCGCTCAACTATGGCTACACCTTC. Its protein product is CASSQGALNYGYTF.

The V and J genes are TRBV19 and TRBJ2-1; 8 nucleotides match TRBD2. Per germline, CDR1 LNHDA and CDR2 SQIVND (reference sequence). CDR3 length equals 17 residues. Trimming at V came to 6 bases and at J to 1 base, leaving 11 bases not matched to a gene. This CDR3 is CASSPTRAGGSYNEQFF. The DNA for the CDR3 is TGTGCCAGTAGCCCAACGAGGGCGGGGGGTTCCTACAATGAGCAGTTCTTC.

This clone showed up just once. The gene calls are TRBV15 and TRBJ2-7; 7 nucleotides line up with TRBD1. The V segment lost 4 bases and the J segment 2 bases; nucleotides outside the gene matches: 5. Germline V gives CDR1 LNHNV, CDR2 YYDKDF (reference sequence). This CDR3 has 14 residues. The CDR3 spells CATSIRTGPYEQYF. The CDR3 region has the DNA TGTGCCACCAGCATCAGGACAGGCCCCTACGAGCAGTACTTC.

This chain links TRBV30 with TRBJ1-3, with 7 bases lining up with TRBD1. The germline V gene encodes CDR1 GTSNPN and CDR2 SVGIG (reference sequence). The CDR3 has 14 residues. V gave up 3 bases and J gave up 0 bases; unmatched junction bases: 2. In nucleotides, the CDR3 is TGTGCCTGGAGAACAGGGGACTCTGGAAACACCATATATTTT. Its protein product is CAWRTGDSGNTIYF.

V is TRBV7-8 and J is TRBJ1-4; 8 nucleotides align to TRBD1. Trimming took 2 bases from V and 8 from J; bases not matched to a gene: 7. Germline CDR1 SGHVS, CDR2 FQNEAQ. The CDR3 contains 15 residues. The CDR3 DNA follows: TGTGCCAGCAGCTTACGGCAGGGGGCGGGGGAAAAACTGTTTTTT. Translation: CASSLRQGAGEKLFF.

This clone was seen a few times. The chain has TRBV4-3 and TRBJ2-7, with 7 bases matching TRBD1. Germline V gives CDR1 LGHNA, CDR2 YSLEER. Trimming cost V 0 bases and J 0 bases; bases outside gene matches: 11. CDR3 size: 18 residues. The CDR3 bases are TGCGCCAGCAGCCAAGATTCTGTAATCGGGACAGTCTCCTACGAGCAGTACTTC. Protein sequence: CASSQDSVIGTVSYEQYF.

This clone was recorded a few times. V and J are TRBV7-2 and TRBJ2-3, with 7 bases aligning to TRBD1. Germline lookup yields CDR1 SGHTA and CDR2 FQGNSA. The CDR3 sequence is 17 residues long. The V and J ends lost 6 bases and 2 bases, in that order; junction bases with no gene match: 14. The CDR3 region is CASSHTNRQGYTDTQYF. CDR3 coding DNA: TGTGCCAGCAGTCACACCAACCGACAGGGATACACAGATACGCAGTATTTT.

The chain combines TRBV19 with TRBJ2-7, with D perhaps matching TRBD1 (5 bases). CDR1 is LNHDA, CDR2 SQIVND, per germline (reference sequence). This CDR3 contains 15 residues. Trimming left V 3 bases short and J 3 bases short, with 15 bases between. The CDR3, as DNA: TGTGCCAGTAGTATGGGTCAGGGTGGTCGCTACGAGCAGTACTTC. Amino acids: CASSMGQGGRYEQYF.